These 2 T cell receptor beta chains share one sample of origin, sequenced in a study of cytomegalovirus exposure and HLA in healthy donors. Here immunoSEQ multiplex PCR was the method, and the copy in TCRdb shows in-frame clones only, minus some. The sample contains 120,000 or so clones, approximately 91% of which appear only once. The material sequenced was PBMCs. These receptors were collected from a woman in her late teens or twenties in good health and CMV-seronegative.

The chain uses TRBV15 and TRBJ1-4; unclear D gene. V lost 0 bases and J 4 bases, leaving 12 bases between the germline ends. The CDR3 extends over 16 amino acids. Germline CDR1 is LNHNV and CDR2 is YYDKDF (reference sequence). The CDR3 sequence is CATSRDIGGYNEKLFF. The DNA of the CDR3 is TGTGCCACCAGCAGAGATATCGGCGGATATAATGAAAAACTGTTTTTT.

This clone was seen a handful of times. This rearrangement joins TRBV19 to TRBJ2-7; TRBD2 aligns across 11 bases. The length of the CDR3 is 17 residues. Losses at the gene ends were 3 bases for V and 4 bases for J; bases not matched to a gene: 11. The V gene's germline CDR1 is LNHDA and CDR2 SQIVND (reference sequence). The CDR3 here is CASSIAGPTSGKYEQYF. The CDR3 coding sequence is TGTGCCAGTAGTATTGCGGGCCCGACTAGCGGGAAGTACGAGCAGTACTTC.